This T cell receptor (beta chain) emerged from a study of cytomegalovirus exposure and HLA in healthy donors. Whole-study results and caveats: A reported reduction in N-insertions relative to the roughly 710-donor mean was seen in an Asian-associated ancestry cluster in a later analysis. What TCR beta sequences reportedly achieved was accurate prediction of HLA-A and HLA-B alleles in most subjects.

Both 60 Vbeta primers and 13 Jbeta primers went into the PCR. The data were produced by immunoSEQ multiplex PCR, yet TCRdb's version contains in-frame clones alone and is incomplete. This sample contains about 200,000 clones. The CDR3 length is 16 residues. V shed 4 bases, J shed 5 bases, and the junction held 15 bases outside the gene matches. CDR1 is SQVTM, CDR2 ANQGSEA, per germline. Those who donated were healthy bone marrow donors. Worth noting for this clone: What it binds is not known.

Sequenced: PBMCs. This TCR derives from a man aged 25 to 45 in good health and CMV-seronegative. J is TRBJ2-7 and V is TRBV29-1, with 9 bases lining up with TRBD1. As DNA, the CDR3 is TGCAGCGTTGTTCTAGTAACGGGACAGGGTAGAGACGAGCAGTACTTC. This encodes CSVVLVTGQGRDEQYF.